Presented here are 2 T cell receptor beta chains from one specimen sequenced in a study of response to subunit inactivated influenza vaccine. Each CDR3 protein is one row after TCRdb ran MiXCR on the RT-PCR reads. This table holds hundreds of thousands of distinct CDR3 sequences, over 9.5% found once. The source material was PBMCs from blood, sampled on the day of vaccination. These receptors were obtained from a man aged 50-59 years who received an inactivated influenza vaccine.

In its sample, this clonotype was seen many times. The rearrangement uses TRBV7-9 and TRBJ2-7; D call uncertain. This CDR3 region has 13 residues. CDR1 and CDR2 from the germline V gene are SEHNR and FQNEAQ (reference sequence). V gave up 5 bases and J gave up 1 base, with 9 bases separating them. The CDR3 region has the DNA TGTGCCAGCAGCCCCGGTAATTCCTACGAGCAGTACTTC. Translation: CASSPGNSYEQYF.

The genes are TRBV5-8 and TRBJ1-2, with unresolved D. Germline CDR1 reads SGHTS; CDR2 reads YDEGEE. Trimming stripped 0 bases from V and 4 bases from J, with 13 bases between. The length of the CDR3 is 15 residues. CDR3 coding DNA: TGTGCCAGCAGCTTGGCCTTGAAGGAGGGCTATGGCTACACCTTC. Protein sequence: CASSLALKEGYGYTF.